This TCR beta chain stems from a study of blood T cell repertoires in COVID-19. The overall study: Samples representing acute and convalescent COVID-19 were sourced from the United States, Italy and Spain. PBMCs, B-cell-depleted T cells, or T cells provided the cDNA or gDNA that made up the material.

Profiling relied on immunoSEQ multiplex PCR, and the TCRdb table lists in-frame clones only, not all of them. The sample includes around 200,000 clones, more than 80% of them seen just once. Individuals drawn from approximately 22 US areas were about 18 to 90 years old. Grouping used clinical history reported by participants in a survey and questionnaire. Sequenced material: PBMCs or T cells enriched from blood (not recorded which). This clonotype was obtained from a man in his thirties or forties who had recovered from COVID-19.

The CDR3: CATRTTRVHSGNTIYF. The CDR3 DNA sequence: TGTGCCACCAGGACAACCAGGGTCCACTCTGGAAACACCATATATTTT. J is TRBJ1-3 and V is TRBV24-1, with a tentative D call TRBD1 (5 bases). The germline V gene has CDR1 KGHDR and CDR2 SFDVKD. The CDR3 covers 16 residues. Trimming shortened V by 7 bases and J by 0 bases, and 15 bases separated the two germline ends.